Listed below are T cell receptor beta chains from one sample, sequenced in a study of cytomegalovirus exposure and HLA in healthy donors. The assay was immunoSEQ multiplex PCR, and TCRdb's table has in-frame clones only and misses some. This repertoire includes approximately 130,000 clones. The sequencing input was PBMCs. These receptors were taken from a woman aged 60-70 years in good health and CMV-seronegative. CDR3s include the opening cysteine and the closing phenylalanine or tryptophan. D genes are given only for firm matches.

v_gene	d_gene	j_gene	CDR3aa	CDR3nt
TRBV27	-	TRBJ1-1	CASSLSPGGVRYRTEAFF	TGTGCCAGCAGTTTATCGCCCGGAGGGGTAAGATATCGGACTGAAGCTTTCTTT
TRBV28	-	TRBJ2-7	CAPAWFLDSYEQYF	TGTGCCCCTGCCTGGTTTCTAGACTCCTACGAGCAGTACTTC
TRBV5-1	TRBD2	TRBJ2-2	CASSPGLADTGELFF	TGCGCCAGCAGCCCGGGACTAGCGGACACCGGGGAGCTGTTTTTT
TRBV19	-	TRBJ2-6	CASSIGAGDPSGANVLTF	TGTGCCAGTAGTATAGGGGCAGGGGACCCCTCTGGGGCCAACGTCCTGACTTTC
TRBV6-1	-	TRBJ2-5	CASLEGFSEGTQYF	TGTGCCAGCCTCGAGGGATTTTCAGAAGGGACCCAGTACTTC
TRBV2	TRBD2	TRBJ2-1	CASSDGRGGFHEQFF	TGTGCCAGCAGTGATGGGCGGGGGGGCTTCCATGAGCAGTTCTTC
TRBV7-8	TRBD2	TRBJ2-1	CASSSLAGGIYNEQFF	TGTGCCAGCAGCTCTTTAGCGGGAGGCATCTACAATGAGCAGTTCTTC
TRBV11-2	-	TRBJ2-3	CASTEKVLPRTDTQYF	TGTGCCAGCACCGAAAAAGTACTCCCTCGCACAGATACGCAGTATTTT
TRBV6-5	-	TRBJ2-7	CASSKNTGAYEQYF	TGTGCCAGCAGTAAAAACACCGGAGCCTACGAGCAGTACTTC
TRBV5-1	TRBD1	TRBJ2-7	CASSLWDSTYEQYF	TGCGCCAGCAGCTTGTGGGACAGCACCTACGAGCAGTACTTC
TRBV5-1	-	TRBJ2-6	CASNALSGANVLTF	TGCGCCAGCAATGCGCTCTCTGGGGCCAACGTCCTGACTTTC
TRBV5-4	TRBD2	TRBJ2-7	CASSSKTSGEYEQYF	TGTGCCAGCAGCTCCAAGACTAGCGGGGAATACGAGCAGTACTTC
TRBV2	TRBD2	TRBJ2-1	CASGVGGAGDSYNEQFF	TGTGCCAGCGGCGTGGGTGGAGCGGGAGACTCCTACAATGAGCAGTTCTTC
TRBV5-1	-	TRBJ1-3	CASSAGAGNTIYF	TGCGCCAGCAGCGCGGGGGCTGGAAACACCATATATTTT
TRBV2	TRBD1	TRBJ2-7	CASIPGTGVPYEQYF	TGTGCCAGCATTCCCGGGACAGGGGTCCCCTACGAGCAGTACTTC
TRBV2	TRBD2	TRBJ2-5	CASSGTSAYQETQYF	TGTGCCAGCAGCGGGACTAGCGCGTACCAAGAGACCCAGTACTTC
TRBV28	-	TRBJ2-3	CASSPNHARYTQYF	TGTGCCAGCAGCCCAAACCACGCACGGTATACGCAGTATTTT
TRBV7-2	-	TRBJ2-7	CASSLKYEQYF	TGTGCCAGCAGCCTTAAATACGAGCAGTACTTC
TRBV2	TRBD2	TRBJ2-5	CASSLAGVGETQYF	TGTGCCAGCAGTTTAGCGGGAGTTGGAGAGACCCAGTACTTC
TRBV14	-	TRBJ2-5	CASSQSLGAQETQYF	TGTGCCAGCAGCCAATCACTAGGAGCCCAAGAGACCCAGTACTTC
TRBV5-4	TRBD1	TRBJ1-6	CASSRPTGEVSPLHF	TGTGCCAGCAGCCGTCCCACAGGGGAGGTTTCACCCCTCCACTTT
TRBV7-9	-	TRBJ2-7	CASSLSGIEQYF	TGTGCCAGCAGCTTATCCGGGATCGAGCAGTACTTC